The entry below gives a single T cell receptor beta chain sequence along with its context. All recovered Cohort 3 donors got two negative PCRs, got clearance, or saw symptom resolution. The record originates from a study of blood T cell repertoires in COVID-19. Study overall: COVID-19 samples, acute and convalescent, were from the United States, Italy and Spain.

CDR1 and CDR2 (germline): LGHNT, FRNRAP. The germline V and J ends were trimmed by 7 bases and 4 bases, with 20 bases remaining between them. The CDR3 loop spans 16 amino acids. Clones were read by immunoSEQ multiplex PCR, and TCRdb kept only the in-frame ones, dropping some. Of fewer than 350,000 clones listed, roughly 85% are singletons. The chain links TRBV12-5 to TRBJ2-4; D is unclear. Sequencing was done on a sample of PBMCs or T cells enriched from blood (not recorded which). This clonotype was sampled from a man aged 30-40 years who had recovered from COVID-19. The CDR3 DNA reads TGTGCTAGTGCCCTATCCCCGGGTATTTTTAAAAACATTCAGTACTTC. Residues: CASALSPGIFKNIQYF.